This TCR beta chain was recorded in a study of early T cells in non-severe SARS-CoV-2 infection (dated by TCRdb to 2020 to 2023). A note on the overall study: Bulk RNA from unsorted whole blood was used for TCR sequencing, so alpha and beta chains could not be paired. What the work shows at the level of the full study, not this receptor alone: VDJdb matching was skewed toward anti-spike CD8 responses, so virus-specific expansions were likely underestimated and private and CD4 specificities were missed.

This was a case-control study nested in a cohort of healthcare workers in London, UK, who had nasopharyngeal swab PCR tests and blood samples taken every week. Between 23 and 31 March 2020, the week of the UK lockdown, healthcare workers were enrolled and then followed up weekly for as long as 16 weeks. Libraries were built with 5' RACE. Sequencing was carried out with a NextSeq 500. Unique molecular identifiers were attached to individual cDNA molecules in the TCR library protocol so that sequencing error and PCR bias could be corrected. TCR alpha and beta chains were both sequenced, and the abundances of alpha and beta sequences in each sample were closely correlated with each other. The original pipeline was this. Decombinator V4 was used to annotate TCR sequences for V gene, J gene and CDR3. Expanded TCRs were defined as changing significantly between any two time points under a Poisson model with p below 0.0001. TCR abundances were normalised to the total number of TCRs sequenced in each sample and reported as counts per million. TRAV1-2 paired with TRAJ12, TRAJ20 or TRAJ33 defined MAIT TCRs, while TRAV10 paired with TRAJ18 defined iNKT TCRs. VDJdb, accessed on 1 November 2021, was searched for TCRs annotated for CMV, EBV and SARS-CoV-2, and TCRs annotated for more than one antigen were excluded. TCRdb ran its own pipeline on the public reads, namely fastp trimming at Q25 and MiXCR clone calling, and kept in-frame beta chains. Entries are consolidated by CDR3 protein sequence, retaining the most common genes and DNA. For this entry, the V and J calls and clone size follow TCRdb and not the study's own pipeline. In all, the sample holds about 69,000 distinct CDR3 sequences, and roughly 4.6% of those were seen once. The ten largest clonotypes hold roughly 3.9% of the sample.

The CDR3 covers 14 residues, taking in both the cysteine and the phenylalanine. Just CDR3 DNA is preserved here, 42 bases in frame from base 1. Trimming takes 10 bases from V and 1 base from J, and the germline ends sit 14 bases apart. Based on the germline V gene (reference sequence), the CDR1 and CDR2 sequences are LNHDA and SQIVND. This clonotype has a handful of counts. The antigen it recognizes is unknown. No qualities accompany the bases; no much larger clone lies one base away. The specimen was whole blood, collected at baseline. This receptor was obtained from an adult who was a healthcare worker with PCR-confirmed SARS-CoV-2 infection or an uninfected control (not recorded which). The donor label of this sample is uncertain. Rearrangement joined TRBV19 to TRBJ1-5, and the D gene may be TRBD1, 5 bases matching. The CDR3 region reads CATRGILSNQPQHF. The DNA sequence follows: TGTGCCACAAGGGGCATTCTCAGCAATCAGCCCCAGCATTTT.